This entry lists 29 T cell receptor beta chains sequenced from one sample in a study of cytomegalovirus exposure and HLA in healthy donors. PCR involved 60 Vbeta and 13 Jbeta primers. Data came from immunoSEQ multiplex PCR; TCRdb stores just in-frame clones and leaves some out. This sample has some 150,000 clones; 65% to 75% occur once, and the top ten carry roughly 2.8%. The sequenced sample consisted of PBMCs. The receptors here all came from a man aged 18 to 29 in good health and CMV-seronegative.

This clone was detected once. This chain joins TRBV7-2 and TRBJ1-5; TRBD1 is a possible D gene (5 bases). Germline values: CDR1 SGHTA, CDR2 FQGNSA. Trimming took off 4 bases at V and 5 bases at J, with 18 bases between the two ends. The CDR3 consists of 16 residues. This chain's CDR3 is CASSSGQGGPYQPQHF. Here the CDR3 DNA reads TGTGCCAGCAGCTCCGGACAAGGTGGCCCCTATCAGCCCCAGCATTTT.

This clone turned up a few times. The V gene is TRBV19, the J gene TRBJ2-5; possibly TRBD1 for D (6 bases). V lost 4 bases and J lost 1, with 10 bases in between. This CDR3 region has 14 residues. The V gene's germline CDR1 is LNHDA and CDR2 SQIVND (reference sequence). This CDR3 reads CASSTARGQETQYF. The CDR3 DNA reads as TGTGCCAGTAGTACGGCCAGGGGCCAAGAGACCCAGTACTTC.

The rearrangement uses TRBV2 and TRBJ1-1, with D perhaps matching TRBD1 (6 bases). The CDR3 consists of 13 residues. Trimming left V 7 bases short and J 0 bases short, with 9 bases between. Germline V gene sequence: CDR1 SNHLY, CDR2 FYNNEI. The CDR3 reads CASKPGVNTEAFF. DNA of the CDR3: TGTGCCAGCAAGCCAGGGGTGAACACTGAAGCTTTCTTT.

The rearrangement links TRBV9 to TRBJ2-1, with D perhaps TRBD2 (7 bases). Germline CDR1 is SGDLS and CDR2 is YYNGEE. Between the trimmed V and J ends, which lost 4 bases and 0 bases, there was a span of 11 bases. The CDR3 is made up of 15 amino acids. Here the CDR3 reads CASSQGGGSYNEQFF. The DNA of the CDR3 is TGTGCCAGCAGCCAGGGAGGGGGCTCCTACAATGAGCAGTTCTTC.

V usage is TRBV5-1 and J usage is TRBJ1-3; 9 bases fit TRBD1. The germline CDR1 and CDR2 sequences are SGHRS and YFSETQ. V trimming: 1 base; J trimming: 0 bases; junction bases outside the gene matches: 5. The CDR3 contains 17 residues. The CDR3 DNA is TGCGCCAGCAGCTTGTCCGGGACAGGGCTCTCTGGAAACACCATATATTTT. The encoded protein is CASSLSGTGLSGNTIYF.

The table lists this clone with a count of one. The rearrangement links TRBV28 to TRBJ2-5; 7 nucleotides agree with TRBD2. Trimming cost V 2 bases and J 6 bases; bases outside gene matches: 6. CDR1 and CDR2 from the germline V gene are MDHEN and SYDVKM. The CDR3 has 14 amino acids. This CDR3 is CASSLAGVGQTQYF. For the CDR3, the DNA is TGTGCCAGCAGTTTAGCGGGGGTTGGGCAGACCCAGTACTTC.

The chain couples TRBV5-4 to TRBJ2-7, with TRBD1 as a possible D gene (6 bases). Germline V gene data show CDR1 as SGHNT and CDR2 as YYREEE (reference sequence). This CDR3 comprises 16 residues. V lost 0 bases, J lost 5 bases, and 18 bases lay in between. CDR3 residues: CASSLGTGRNSHEQYV. CDR3 coding DNA: TGTGCCAGCAGCTTGGGAACAGGGCGGAATTCCCACGAGCAGTACGTC.

As concerns this clone: Its ends do not fully match the called genes, so a read error is possible. The gene calls are TRBV6-1 and TRBJ2-1; D might be TRBD1 (6 bases). Germline loops: CDR1 MNHNS, CDR2 SASEGT. This CDR3 is 16 amino acids long. The CDR3 DNA reads as TGTGCCAGCAGTAAAGCAGGGGTTAGCTCCTACAATGAGCAGTTCTTC. It codes for CASSKAGVSSYNEQFF.

The V call is TRBV7-2, the J call TRBJ1-1; 9 bases match TRBD1. The V gene end was trimmed by 5 bases and the J gene end by 4 bases; junction bases not matched to a gene: 8. Germline V gene lookup returns CDR1 SGHTA and CDR2 FQGNSA. This CDR3 region has 15 residues. The CDR3 is CASSQRGQGFTEAFF. The CDR3 nucleotides are TGTGCCAGCAGCCAGAGGGGACAGGGTTTCACTGAAGCTTTCTTT.

This chain links TRBV27 with TRBJ1-5, with TRBD1 matching over 8 bases. The ends lost 5 bases at V and 2 bases at J; junction bases unmatched: 2. The CDR3 totals 14 residues. Germline CDR1 MNHEY, CDR2 SMNVEV (reference sequence). The CDR3 DNA is TGTGCCAGCAGTCTGACAGGGGGCAATCAGCCCCAGCATTTT. This sequence encodes CASSLTGGNQPQHF.

V usage is TRBV5-1 and J usage is TRBJ2-2; TRBD1 matches at 10 bases. The V segment lost 4 bases and the J segment 3 bases; nucleotides outside the gene matches: 3. Per the germline V gene, CDR1 is SGHRS and CDR2 is YFSETQ. The CDR3 extends over 15 amino acids. The CDR3 sequence is CASSRGQGDTGELFF. The CDR3, as DNA: TGCGCCAGCAGCCGAGGACAGGGGGACACCGGGGAGCTGTTTTTT.

CDR3 nucleotides: TGTGCCAGCAGTGTTCTAGCGGGGGGAGCAGGTGAGCAGTTCTTC. Protein product: CASSVLAGGAGEQFF. V is TRBV6-5 and J is TRBJ2-1; 11 bases fit TRBD2. The CDR3 runs 15 residues. V trimming: 5 bases; J trimming: 9 bases; junction bases outside the gene matches: 9. Germline assignment: CDR1 MNHEY and CDR2 SVGAGI.

J is TRBJ2-3 and V is TRBV6-5; 12 nucleotides match TRBD2. Germline CDR1 is MNHEY and CDR2 is SVGAGI. The CDR3 is 15 amino acids. The V segment lost 2 bases and the J segment 6 bases; nucleotides outside the gene matches: 3. The CDR3 protein is CASSYRLAGVDTQYF. The CDR3 region has the DNA TGTGCCAGCAGTTACAGACTAGCGGGGGTGGATACGCAGTATTTT.

This clone was counted a single time. J is TRBJ1-6 and V is TRBV7-9, with 7 bases matching TRBD1. The CDR3 is 14 residues long. V lost 5 bases and J lost 10; bases outside the gene matches: 8. Germline CDR1 SEHNR, CDR2 FQNEAQ (reference sequence). In nucleotides, the CDR3 is TGTGCCAGCAGCGCCGGGACAGAGCCCTCACCCCTCCACTTT. Translating gives CASSAGTEPSPLHF.

CDR3 protein: CASSATGTSGYNEQFF. CDR3 coding DNA: TGTGCCAGCAGCGCGACCGGGACTAGCGGCTACAATGAGCAGTTCTTC. The rearrangement uses TRBV7-2 and TRBJ2-1; 11 nucleotides agree with TRBD2. There are 16 residues in the CDR3. Germline CDR1 and CDR2: SGHTA and FQGNSA. V dropped 5 bases and J dropped 3; count of bases not matched to a gene: 6.

The CDR3 region is CASSPLLGLAGVNGELFF. CDR3 DNA: TGTGCCAGCAGCCCCTTACTGGGACTAGCGGGGGTGAACGGGGAGCTGTTTTTT. The chain is built from TRBV7-8 and TRBJ2-2, with TRBD2 identical over 14 bases. The CDR3 consists of 18 residues. The V segment lost 5 bases and the J segment 7 bases; nucleotides outside the gene matches: 12. Germline V gives CDR1 SGHVS, CDR2 FQNEAQ.

This sequence joins TRBV5-4 and TRBJ1-1; tentatively, D is TRBD1 (5 bases). CDR3 length: 14 residues. Germline V lookup: CDR1 SGHNT, CDR2 YYREEE (reference sequence). V lost 5 bases and J lost 6, with 17 bases in between. Written as DNA, the CDR3 is TGTGCCAGCAGTGAGAGGGGAGGGAGCCCTGAAGCTTTCTTT. Its protein is CASSERGGSPEAFF.

The chain is built from TRBV7-9 and TRBJ2-1, with a tentative D call TRBD1 (6 bases). Germline V lookup: CDR1 SEHNR, CDR2 FQNEAQ (reference sequence). Trimming took off 5 bases at V and 4 bases at J, with 15 bases between the two ends. The CDR3 consists of 15 residues. CDR3 protein: CASSPRGRGYNEQFF. CDR3 DNA: TGTGCCAGCAGCCCCAGGGGAAGGGGATACAATGAGCAGTTCTTC.

The chain employs TRBV2 and TRBJ2-5; 11 bases map to TRBD2. CDR1 and CDR2 (germline): SNHLY, FYNNEI. The CDR3 spans 15 residues. The V segment lost 3 bases and the J segment 5 bases; nucleotides outside the gene matches: 5. The CDR3 DNA reads as TGTGCCAGCAGTGATGGTAGCGGGGGGGCTGAGACCCAGTACTTC. Protein product: CASSDGSGGAETQYF. Combining the CDR3 with reference TRBV2 and TRBJ2-5 gives the whole variable domain EPEVTQTPSHQVTQMGQEVILRCVPISNHLYFYWYRQILGQKVEFLVSFYNNEISEKSEIFDDQFSVERPDGSNFTLKIRSTKLEDSAMYFCASSDGSGGAETQYFGPGTRLLVL.

The rearrangement uses TRBV11-2 and TRBJ1-6, with D perhaps TRBD1 (6 bases). The CDR3 has 15 residues. V dropped 0 bases and J dropped 7 bases, with 10 bases sitting between them. The germline V gene has CDR1 SGHAT and CDR2 FQNNGV. This CDR3 reads CASSLEQGENSPLHF. The CDR3 DNA sequence: TGTGCCAGCAGCTTAGAACAGGGAGAAAATTCACCCCTCCACTTT.

This chain uses TRBV5-1 with TRBJ1-1, with TRBD1 matching 7 bases. CDR1 and CDR2 from the germline V gene are SGHRS and YFSETQ. This CDR3 is 16 amino acids long. Trimming took 4 bases from V and 4 from J; bases not matched to a gene: 13. CDR3 in amino acids: CASSPGDRDLSTEAFF. CDR3 DNA sequence: TGCGCCAGCAGCCCCGGGGACAGAGATTTGAGCACTGAAGCTTTCTTT.

The rearrangement uses TRBV20-1 and TRBJ1-1; TRBD1 might be the D (6 bases). The CDR3 runs 10 residues. Germline V gene data show CDR1 as DFQATT and CDR2 as SNEGSKA (reference sequence). V lost 4 bases to trimming and J lost 11 bases, with 11 bases between them. The CDR3 nucleotides are TGCAGTGCTAAGGGGGGGAGGGCTTTCTTT. Translating gives CSAKGGRAFF.

The V gene is TRBV4-1, the J gene TRBJ1-6; D possibly corresponds to TRBD1 (6 bases). CDR1 is MGHRA and CDR2 is YSYEKL in the germline V gene. Between the trimmed V and J ends, which lost 1 base and 9 bases, there was a span of 22 bases. CDR3 length equals 18 residues. CDR3 sequence reads: CASSQVRPGAAFGSPLHF. The DNA for the CDR3 is TGCGCCAGCAGCCAAGTACGTCCAGGGGCGGCGTTCGGTTCACCCCTCCACTTT.

The gene calls are TRBV7-9 and TRBJ2-3; TRBD2 is a possible D gene (5 bases). Trimming left V 6 bases short and J 0 bases short, with 7 bases between. CDR1 is SEHNR and CDR2 is FQNEAQ in the germline V gene (reference sequence). There are 13 residues in the CDR3. CDR3: CASSWTSTDTQYF. CDR3 nucleotides: TGTGCCAGCAGTTGGACTAGCACAGATACGCAGTATTTT.

The chain uses TRBV6-6 and TRBJ2-7; perhaps TRBD1 as D (5 bases). CDR1 MNHNY and CDR2 SVGAGI come from the germline V gene (reference sequence). The CDR3 runs to 13 residues. V was pared by 6 bases and J by 6 bases, with 15 bases between. CDR3 bases: TGTGCCAGCAGACCCCTGGACATACCCGAGCAGTACTTC. Its translation: CASRPLDIPEQYF.

V and J are TRBV5-1 and TRBJ2-4; TRBD1 aligns across 7 bases. Per germline, CDR1 SGHRS and CDR2 YFSETQ. V lost 4 bases to trimming and J lost 6 bases; unmatched junction nucleotides: 7. The CDR3 sequence is 14 residues long. The CDR3 region is CASSPGTEGNIQYF. In DNA, the CDR3 is TGCGCCAGCAGCCCCGGGACAGAGGGAAACATTCAGTACTTC.

The chain uses TRBV7-3 and TRBJ2-7, with D perhaps TRBD1 (5 bases). V lost 4 bases to trimming and J lost 4 bases, with 11 bases between them. This CDR3 spans 13 amino acids. Germline V gene data show CDR1 as SGHTA and CDR2 as FQGTGA. Here the CDR3 reads CASSSYTGYEQYF. The CDR3 region has the DNA TGTGCCAGCAGCTCGTACACAGGATACGAGCAGTACTTC.

The CDR3 region is CASSFADGAGNEKLFF. CDR3 nucleotides: TGCGCCAGCAGTTTCGCGGACGGGGCGGGAAATGAAAAACTGTTTTTT. The chain carries TRBV5-1 and TRBJ1-4; tentative D call: TRBD1 (5 bases). CDR3 length equals 16 residues. V was trimmed by 5 bases and J by 5 bases, leaving 19 bases between them. Looked up from germline, CDR1 is SGHRS and CDR2 is YFSETQ.

The chain links TRBV27 to TRBJ1-4; the D gene is possibly TRBD1 (5 bases). With 5 bases removed from V and 3 bases from J, the gap between germline ends came to 10 bases. The CDR3 sequence is 14 residues long. CDR1 is MNHEY, CDR2 SMNVEV, per germline (reference sequence). CDR3 region: CASSGGLANEKLFF. The CDR3 DNA reads as TGTGCCAGCAGTGGGGGGTTGGCTAATGAAAAACTGTTTTTT. The complete variable domain, with remaining parts taken from reference TRBV27 and TRBJ1-4, reads EAQVTQNPRYLITVTGKKLTVTCSQNMNHEYMSWYRQDPGLGLRQIYYSMNVEVTDKGDVPEGYKVSRKEKRNFPLILESPSPNQTSLYFCASSGGLANEKLFFGSGTQLSVL.